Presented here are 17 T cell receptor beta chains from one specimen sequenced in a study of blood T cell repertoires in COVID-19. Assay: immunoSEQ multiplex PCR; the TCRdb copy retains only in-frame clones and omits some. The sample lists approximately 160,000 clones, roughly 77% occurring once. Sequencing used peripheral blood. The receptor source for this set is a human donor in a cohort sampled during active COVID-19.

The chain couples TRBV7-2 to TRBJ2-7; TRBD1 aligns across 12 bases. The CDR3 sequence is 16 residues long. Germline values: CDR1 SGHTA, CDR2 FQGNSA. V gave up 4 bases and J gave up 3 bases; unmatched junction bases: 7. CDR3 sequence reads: CASSYTGTGGVYEQYF. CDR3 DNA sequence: TGTGCCAGCAGCTATACCGGGACAGGGGGCGTCTACGAGCAGTACTTC.

As DNA, the CDR3 is TGTGCCAGCAGTGACCTAGCGGGAGGGTCTGGGCAGTTCTTC. Encoded protein: CASSDLAGGSGQFF. V usage is TRBV6-4 and J usage is TRBJ2-1; 12 positions match TRBD2. Germline V gene sequence: CDR1 MRHNA, CDR2 SNTAGT. Unmatched junction bases numbered 5, after V lost 2 bases and J lost 12 bases. This CDR3 comprises 14 residues.

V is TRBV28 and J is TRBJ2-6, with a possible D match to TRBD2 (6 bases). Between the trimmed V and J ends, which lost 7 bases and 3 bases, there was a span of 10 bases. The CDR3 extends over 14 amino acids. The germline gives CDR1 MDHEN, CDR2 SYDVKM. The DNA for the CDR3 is TGTGCCAGCACGCAGGGAGGTGGGGCCAACGTCCTGACTTTC. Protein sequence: CASTQGGGANVLTF.

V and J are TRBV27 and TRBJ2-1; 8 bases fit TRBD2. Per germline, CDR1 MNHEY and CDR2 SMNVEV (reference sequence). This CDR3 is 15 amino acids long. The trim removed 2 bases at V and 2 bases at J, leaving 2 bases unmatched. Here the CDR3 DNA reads TGTGCCAGCAGTTTACAAGCGGGAGCCTACAATGAGCAGTTCTTC. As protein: CASSLQAGAYNEQFF.

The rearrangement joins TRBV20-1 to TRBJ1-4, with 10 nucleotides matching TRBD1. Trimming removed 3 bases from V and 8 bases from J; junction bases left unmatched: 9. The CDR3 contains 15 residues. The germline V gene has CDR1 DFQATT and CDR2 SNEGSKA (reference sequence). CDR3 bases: TGCAGTGCTAGTGCCTCCGGGACAGGGGTGGAAAAACTGTTTTTT. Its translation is CSASASGTGVEKLFF.

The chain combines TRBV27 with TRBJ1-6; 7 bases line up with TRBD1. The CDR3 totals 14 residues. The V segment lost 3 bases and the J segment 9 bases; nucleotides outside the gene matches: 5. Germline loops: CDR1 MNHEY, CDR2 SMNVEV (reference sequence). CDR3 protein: CASSFGTVSSPLHF. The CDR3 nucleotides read TGTGCCAGCAGTTTCGGGACAGTCAGTTCACCCCTCCACTTT.

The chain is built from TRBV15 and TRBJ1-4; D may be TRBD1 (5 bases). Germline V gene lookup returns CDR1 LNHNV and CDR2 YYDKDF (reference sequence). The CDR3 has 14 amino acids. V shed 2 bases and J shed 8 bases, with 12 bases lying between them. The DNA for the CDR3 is TGTGCCACCAGCAGAACGCTGGGGGGGGAAAAACTGTTTTTT. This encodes CATSRTLGGEKLFF.

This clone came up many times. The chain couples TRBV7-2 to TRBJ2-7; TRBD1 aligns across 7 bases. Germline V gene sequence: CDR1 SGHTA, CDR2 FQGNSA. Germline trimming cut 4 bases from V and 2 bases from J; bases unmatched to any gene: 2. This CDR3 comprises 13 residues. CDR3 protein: CASSSQGAYEQYF. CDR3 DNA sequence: TGTGCCAGCAGCTCCCAGGGGGCCTACGAGCAGTACTTC. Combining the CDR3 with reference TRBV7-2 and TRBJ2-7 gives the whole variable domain GAGVSQSPSNKVTEKGKDVELRCDPISGHTALYWYRQSLGQGLEFLIYFQGNSAPDKSGLPSDRFSAERTGGSVSTLTIQRTQQEDSAVYLCASSSQGAYEQYFGPGTRLTVT.

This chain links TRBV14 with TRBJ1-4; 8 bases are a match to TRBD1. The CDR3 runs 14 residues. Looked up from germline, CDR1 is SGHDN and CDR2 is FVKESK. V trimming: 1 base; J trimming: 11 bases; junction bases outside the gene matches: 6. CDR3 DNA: TGTGCCAGCAGCCAAGCCGGGACAGGCTCCAAACTGTTTTTT. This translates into CASSQAGTGSKLFF.

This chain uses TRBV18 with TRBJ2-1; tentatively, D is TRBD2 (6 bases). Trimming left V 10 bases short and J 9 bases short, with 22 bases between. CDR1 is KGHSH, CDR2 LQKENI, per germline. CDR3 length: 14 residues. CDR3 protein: CATTGPGGLGEQFF. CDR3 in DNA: TGTGCCACAACCGGCCCCGGGGGATTGGGTGAGCAGTTCTTC.

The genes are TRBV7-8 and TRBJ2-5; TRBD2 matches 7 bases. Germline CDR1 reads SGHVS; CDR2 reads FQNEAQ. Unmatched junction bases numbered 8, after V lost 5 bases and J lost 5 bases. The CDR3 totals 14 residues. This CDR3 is CASSPLTSLETQYF. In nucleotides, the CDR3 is TGTGCCAGCAGCCCCCTGACTAGCTTGGAGACCCAGTACTTC.

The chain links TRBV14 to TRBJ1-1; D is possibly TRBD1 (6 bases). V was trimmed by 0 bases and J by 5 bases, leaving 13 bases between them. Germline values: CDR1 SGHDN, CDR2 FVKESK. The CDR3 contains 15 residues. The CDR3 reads CASSQDPQGKTEAFF. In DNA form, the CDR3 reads TGTGCCAGCAGCCAAGATCCCCAGGGGAAAACTGAAGCTTTCTTT.

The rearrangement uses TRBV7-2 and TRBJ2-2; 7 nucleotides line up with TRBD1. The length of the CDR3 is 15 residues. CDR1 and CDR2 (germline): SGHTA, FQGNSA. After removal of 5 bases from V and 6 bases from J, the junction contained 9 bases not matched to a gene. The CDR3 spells CASSMTGRGAGELFF. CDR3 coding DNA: TGTGCCAGCAGCATGACAGGGCGAGGGGCCGGGGAGCTGTTTTTT. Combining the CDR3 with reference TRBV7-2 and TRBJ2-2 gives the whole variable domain GAGVSQSPSNKVTEKGKDVELRCDPISGHTALYWYRQSLGQGLEFLIYFQGNSAPDKSGLPSDRFSAERTGGSVSTLTIQRTQQEDSAVYLCASSMTGRGAGELFFGEGSRLTVL.

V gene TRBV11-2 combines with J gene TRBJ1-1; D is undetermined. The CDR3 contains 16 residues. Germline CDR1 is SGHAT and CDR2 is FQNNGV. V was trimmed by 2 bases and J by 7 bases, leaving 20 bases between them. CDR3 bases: TGTGCCAGCAGCTTACCTGAGTTGTTAGGAACAGTTGAAGCTTTCTTT. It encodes CASSLPELLGTVEAFF.

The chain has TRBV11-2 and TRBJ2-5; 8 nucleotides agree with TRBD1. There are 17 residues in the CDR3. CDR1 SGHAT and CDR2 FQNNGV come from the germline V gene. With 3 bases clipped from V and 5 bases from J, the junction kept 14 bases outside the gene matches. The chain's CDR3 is CASSLGDLGQGVETQYF. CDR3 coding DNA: TGTGCCAGCAGCTTGGGGGACCTTGGACAGGGTGTTGAGACCCAGTACTTC.

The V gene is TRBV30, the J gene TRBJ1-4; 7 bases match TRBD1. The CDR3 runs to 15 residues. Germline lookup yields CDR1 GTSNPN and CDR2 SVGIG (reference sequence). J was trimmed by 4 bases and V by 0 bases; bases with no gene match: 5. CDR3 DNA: TGTGCCTGGAGTGTGGGACAGCAACTTAATGAAAAACTGTTTTTT. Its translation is CAWSVGQQLNEKLFF.

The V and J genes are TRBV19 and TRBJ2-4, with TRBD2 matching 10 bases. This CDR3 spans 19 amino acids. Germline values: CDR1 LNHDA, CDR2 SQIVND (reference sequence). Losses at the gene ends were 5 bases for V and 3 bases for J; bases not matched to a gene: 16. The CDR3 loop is CASSPSGSGRAAGKNIQYF. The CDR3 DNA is TGTGCCAGTAGTCCCTCGGGGAGCGGGAGGGCCGCGGGCAAAAACATTCAGTACTTC.